A single sample gave rise to the 27 T cell receptor beta chains below, sequenced in a study of cytomegalovirus exposure and HLA in healthy donors. Primers for the PCR totalled 60 Vbeta and 13 Jbeta. Method: immunoSEQ multiplex PCR; TCRdb's copy keeps in-frame clones and lacks some. This sample has 35,000 to 55,000 clones; 50% to 75% occur once, and the top ten carry around 8.7%. Sequencing was carried out using PBMCs. The receptors derive from a human donor in good health.

In this sample, this clone turned up a few times. The chain uses TRBV7-8 and TRBJ1-2; 11 bases line up with TRBD1. This CDR3 spans 17 amino acids. Trimming removed 0 bases from V and 8 bases from J; junction bases left unmatched: 11. Germline values: CDR1 SGHVS, CDR2 FQNEAQ. The CDR3 nucleotides read TGTGCCAGCAGCTTAGCGCGCCGGACAGGGGGCGGGTTAGGCTACACCTTC. Protein sequence: CASSLARRTGGGLGYTF. The full variable domain, in which reference TRBV7-8 and TRBJ1-2 provide the parts outside the CDR3, is GAGVSQSPRYKVAKRGQDVALRCDPISGHVSLFWYQQALGQGPEFLTYFQNEAQLDKSGLPSDRFFAERPEGSVSTLKIQRTQQEDSAVYLCASSLARRTGGGLGYTFGSGTRLTVV.

In this sample, this clone turned up a few times. This sequence joins TRBV2 and TRBJ2-7, with a possible D match to TRBD1 (5 bases). The ends were cut back, 10 bases at V and 2 bases at J, with 12 bases in the middle. CDR1 and CDR2 from the germline V gene are SNHLY and FYNNEI. The CDR3 extends over 12 amino acids. CDR3 bases: TGTGCCACGTGGAGACAGACCTACGAGCAGTACTTC. Protein: CATWRQTYEQYF.

The table lists this clone with a few counts. The gene calls are TRBV4-2 and TRBJ1-2; weak D call: TRBD1 (5 bases). The CDR3 covers 15 residues. V was cut by 1 base and J by 3 bases, with 12 bases left in between. The germline CDR1 and CDR2 sequences are LGHNA and YNFKEQ. CDR3 region: CASSQALRAYYGYTF. CDR3 in DNA: TGTGCCAGCAGCCAAGCACTCAGGGCTTACTATGGCTACACCTTC.

This clone was counted once. The chain is built from TRBV28 and TRBJ1-4; D call uncertain. The CDR3 length is 15 residues. V lost 3 bases and J lost 1, with 9 bases in between. The germline V gene has CDR1 MDHEN and CDR2 SYDVKM. Written as DNA, the CDR3 is TGTGCCAGCAGTTTTTTACCGGGAACTAATGAAAAACTGTTTTTT. Translating it yields CASSFLPGTNEKLFF.

This sequence joins TRBV12-5 and TRBJ1-2, with 8 bases that match TRBD1. V was pared by 3 bases and J by 7 bases, with 7 bases of the junction left unmatched. Germline V lookup: CDR1 LGHNT, CDR2 FRNRAP. The CDR3 length is 14 residues. This chain's CDR3 is CASGFTGRGPGYTF. The CDR3, as DNA: TGTGCTAGTGGTTTTACGGGCAGGGGGCCTGGCTACACCTTC.

The chain uses TRBV11-3 and TRBJ2-7; D gene uncertain. The V gene's germline CDR1 is SGHNT and CDR2 YENEEA. This CDR3 is built from 13 residues. The germline V and J ends were trimmed by 2 bases and 6 bases, with 11 bases remaining between them. CDR3 sequence: CASSLHPLAEQYF. The CDR3 nucleotides are TGTGCCAGCAGCTTACACCCATTGGCCGAGCAGTACTTC.

This clone was observed a few times. The chain employs TRBV5-1 and TRBJ2-1; 11 nucleotides match TRBD1. The CDR3 has 16 amino acids. The junction had 6 bases not matched to a gene; V was cut back by 4 bases and J by 3 bases. CDR1 and CDR2 from the germline V gene are SGHRS and YFSETQ. CDR3 amino acids: CASSPSGTGGYNEQFF. CDR3 bases: TGCGCCAGCAGCCCCTCCGGGACAGGGGGCTACAATGAGCAGTTCTTC.

The chain joins TRBV7-9 to TRBJ1-5, with D perhaps TRBD1 (5 bases). Per the germline V gene, CDR1 is SEHNR and CDR2 is FQNEAQ (reference sequence). Deletions cut 4 bases from V and 3 bases from J, with 13 bases between. The CDR3 is 15 amino acids. The CDR3: CASSSFTGTNQPQHF. CDR3 coding DNA: TGTGCCAGCAGCTCTTTCACAGGTACCAATCAGCCCCAGCATTTT.

The chain couples TRBV28 to TRBJ1-2; 8 bases match TRBD1. This CDR3 contains 12 residues. Germline V gene sequence: CDR1 MDHEN, CDR2 SYDVKM. V trimming: 7 bases; J trimming: 5 bases; junction bases outside the gene matches: 3. In DNA, the CDR3 is TGTGCCAGCATGAACAGGGGGTATGGCTACACCTTC. It encodes CASMNRGYGYTF.

The chain has TRBV5-1 and TRBJ2-7, with 9 bases fitting TRBD1. Looked up from germline, CDR1 is SGHRS and CDR2 is YFSETQ. This CDR3 is 15 amino acids long. J gave up 5 bases and V 4 bases, and 10 bases lay outside the gene matches. In DNA, the CDR3 is TGCGCCAGCAGCCCCCCAGGACAGGGGCTCAACGAGCAGTACTTC. The encoded protein is CASSPPGQGLNEQYF.

This chain uses TRBV10-3 with TRBJ2-3; 8 positions match TRBD1. The V and J ends lost 11 bases and 6 bases, in that order; junction bases with no gene match: 7. The CDR3 runs 12 residues. Germline assignment: CDR1 ENHRY and CDR2 SYGVKD. The CDR3 protein is CAYMAGGDTQYF. In DNA form, the CDR3 reads TGTGCCTACATGGCAGGGGGCGATACGCAGTATTTT.

The chain has TRBV29-1 and TRBJ1-2; the match to TRBD1 covers 9 bases. Trimming at V came to 8 bases and at J to 7 bases, leaving 11 bases not matched to a gene. The CDR3 sequence is 13 residues long. CDR1 is SQVTM and CDR2 is ANQGSEA in the germline V gene. CDR3 amino acids: CSTNRGQWGGYTF. CDR3 DNA: TGCAGCACCAACAGGGGGCAGTGGGGTGGCTACACCTTC. The variable domain in full, with the rest retrieved from reference TRBV29-1 and TRBJ1-2, is SAVISQKPSRDICQRGTSLTIQCQVDSQVTMMFWYRQQPGQSLTLIATANQGSEATYESGFVIDKFPISRPNLTFSTLTVSNMSPEDSSIYLCSTNRGQWGGYTFGSGTRLTVV.

The CDR3 region is CASSPRQINQPQHF. In DNA, the CDR3 is TGTGCCAGCTCACCCCGACAGATTAATCAGCCCCAGCATTTT. V is TRBV18 and J is TRBJ1-5, with TRBD1 as a possible D gene (5 bases). The CDR3 has 14 amino acids. Per germline, CDR1 KGHSH and CDR2 LQKENI. Trimming stripped 3 bases from V and 4 bases from J, with 10 bases between.

This clone has only one observation. This chain uses TRBV11-3 with TRBJ2-3; TRBD1 agrees at 10 bases. V was clipped by 3 bases and J by 5 bases; unmatched bases: 5. This CDR3 has 15 residues. Germline-derived CDR1 and CDR2 are SGHNT and YENEEA. CDR3 in amino acids: CASSFGTGERDTQYF. In DNA form, the CDR3 reads TGTGCCAGCAGCTTCGGGACAGGGGAAAGAGATACGCAGTATTTT.

A few counts support this clone. The rearrangement links TRBV4-1 to TRBJ2-1, with TRBD1 identical over 8 bases. V lost 3 bases and J lost 7; bases outside the gene matches: 11. The CDR3 has 16 amino acids. The germline V gene encodes CDR1 MGHRA and CDR2 YSYEKL. CDR3 in amino acids: CASSHMQGAGLNEQFF. CDR3 DNA sequence: TGCGCCAGCAGCCATATGCAGGGGGCGGGATTGAATGAGCAGTTCTTC.

The chain is built from TRBV30 and TRBJ1-1; D is undetermined. Per the germline V gene, CDR1 is GTSNPN and CDR2 is SVGIG (reference sequence). The CDR3 covers 11 residues. V lost 0 bases, J lost 10 bases, and 9 bases lay in between. CDR3 nucleotides: TGTGCCTGGAGTGTTTACTTTACAGCTTTCTTT. It specifies CAWSVYFTAFF.

The chain links TRBV5-1 to TRBJ1-5; D gene ambiguous. Germline V gives CDR1 SGHRS, CDR2 YFSETQ. The V and J ends lost 4 bases and 1 base respectively, with 6 bases between them. The CDR3 contains 13 residues. As DNA, the CDR3 is TGCGCCAGCAGCCTCGGGAGCAATCAGCCCCAGCATTTT. This sequence encodes CASSLGSNQPQHF.

This clone showed up just a few times. V gene TRBV10-3 combines with J gene TRBJ1-2; D gene uncertain. Trimming pared 8 bases from V and 2 bases from J, leaving 12 bases between. Germline-derived CDR1 and CDR2 are ENHRY and SYGVKD. The CDR3 is 13 residues long. CDR3 in DNA: TGTGCCATCGCGGTAGAACAAAACTATGGCTACACCTTC. As protein: CAIAVEQNYGYTF.

This clone was counted only a few times. V is TRBV7-9 and J is TRBJ2-1, with D unclear. From germline, CDR1 is SEHNR and CDR2 FQNEAQ (reference sequence). Trimming stripped 2 bases from V and 9 bases from J, with 5 bases between. CDR3 length: 11 residues. The CDR3 bases are TGTGCCAGCAGCTTATTCGGTGAGCAGTTCTTC. Its protein product is CASSLFGEQFF.

The V gene is TRBV30, the J gene TRBJ1-1, with TRBD1 matching over 8 bases. This CDR3 has 13 amino acids. Trimming cost V 5 bases and J 7 bases; bases outside gene matches: 9. Per germline, CDR1 GTSNPN and CDR2 SVGIG (reference sequence). CDR3 protein: CAWQDRVNYEAFF. CDR3 sequence (DNA): TGTGCCTGGCAGGACAGGGTGAATTATGAAGCTTTCTTT.

The chain has TRBV21-1 and TRBJ1-5. TRBV21-1 is an annotated pseudogene. The CDR3 loop spans 13 amino acids. The CDR3 coding sequence is TGTGCCAGCAGCAAAGCGGGGGGTCGGCCCCAGCATTTT. Translating gives CASSKAGGRPQHF.

V is TRBV4-3 and J is TRBJ2-7, with D perhaps matching TRBD2 (5 bases). V lost 0 bases and J 7 bases, leaving 19 bases between the germline ends. In germline, CDR1 is LGHNA, CDR2 YSLEER. The CDR3 contains 16 residues. The CDR3 region is CASSQDLSGFTGEQYF. CDR3 DNA: TGCGCCAGCAGCCAAGATCTTTCGGGGTTTACTGGGGAGCAGTACTTC.

This clone is judged medium-sized. CDR3 nucleotides: TGTGCCAGCAGTTACTCCAGGACAGGGGGCTCCGAGCAGTACTTC. Protein: CASSYSRTGGSEQYF. The V call is TRBV6-5, the J call TRBJ2-7, with TRBD1 matching over 11 bases. Germline trimming cut 0 bases from V and 6 bases from J; bases unmatched to any gene: 4. Germline-derived CDR1 and CDR2 are MNHEY and SVGAGI. The CDR3 has 15 residues.

This sequence joins TRBV4-1 and TRBJ1-2; D might be TRBD1 (6 bases). This CDR3 contains 15 residues. Trimming removed 1 base at V and 3 bases at J, with 12 bases between. The germline CDR1 and CDR2 sequences are MGHRA and YSYEKL. CDR3 sequence reads: CASSQGGLPYYGYTF. CDR3 in DNA: TGCGCCAGCAGCCAAGGGGGGCTACCATACTATGGCTACACCTTC.

This clone was counted only a few times. V and J are TRBV5-6 and TRBJ1-4, with 8 bases that match TRBD1. There are 14 residues in the CDR3. The germline CDR1 and CDR2 sequences are SGHDT and YYEEEE. The junction had 7 bases not matched to a gene; V was cut back by 4 bases and J by 8 bases. CDR3 in amino acids: CASSRTGNREKLFF. The CDR3, as DNA: TGTGCCAGCAGCCGGACAGGGAATCGAGAAAAACTGTTTTTT.

V is TRBV29-1 and J is TRBJ1-2; no definite D call. Looked up from germline, CDR1 is SQVTM and CDR2 is ANQGSEA. V was cut by 6 bases and J by 2 bases, with 7 bases left in between. This CDR3 is built from 11 residues. CDR3 sequence (DNA): TGCAGCGTGGCGGGGAACTATGGCTACACCTTC. Amino acids: CSVAGNYGYTF.

The sample holds one count of this clone. The chain is built from TRBV4-1 and TRBJ1-1; D is possibly TRBD1 (6 bases). The CDR3 runs 14 residues. CDR1 MGHRA and CDR2 YSYEKL come from the germline V gene. V was pared by 2 bases and J by 6 bases, with 13 bases between. The CDR3 protein is CASSQYRAGAEAFF. In DNA, the CDR3 is TGCGCCAGCAGCCAATACAGGGCCGGGGCTGAAGCTTTCTTT.